The 27 T cell receptor beta chains below come from one sample, sequenced in a study of blood T cells in healthy people across ages. A sample-barcoded 5' primer and a J-beta primer mix were used in a second PCR of roughly 6 to 11 cycles. Each CDR3 protein gets one entry after TCRdb re-called the 5' RACE reads with MiXCR. The data show 800,000 to 950,000 distinct CDR3 sequences, around 29% seen once. The same sample was also studied in work on T cells of mothers and their children.

Sequenced sample: blood. These receptors all stem from a woman in her thirties or forties in good health.

This clonotype was picked up a small number of times. CDR3 in DNA: TGTGCCAGCAGTGAAGACAGAGTGAACACTGAAGCTTTCTTT. It translates to CASSEDRVNTEAFF. This chain connects TRBV6-1 to TRBJ1-1; unclear D gene. V dropped 1 base and J dropped 0 bases, with 6 bases sitting between them. CDR1 is MNHNS and CDR2 is SASEGT in the germline V gene. The CDR3 is made up of 14 amino acids.

This chain links TRBV28 with TRBJ2-7; unclear D gene. Trimming shortened V by 4 bases and J by 5 bases, and 6 bases separated the two germline ends. This CDR3 contains 11 residues. Germline CDR1 reads MDHEN; CDR2 reads SYDVKM. CDR3 DNA: TGTGCCAGCAGTTCGGAGCACGAGCAGTACTTC. Amino acid sequence: CASSSEHEQYF.

As for this clonotype: This sequence may be a read error, since a much larger clone differs from it by one base. The conserved phenylalanine or tryptophan normally closing the CDR3 is absent here, so this likely arose from a read error. The chain couples TRBV4-1 to TRBJ2-7, with 7 nucleotides matching TRBD2. Germline V gives CDR1 MGHRA, CDR2 YSYEKL. The J segment lost 4 bases and the V segment lost 4 bases, leaving 10 bases of the junction unmatched. The CDR3 runs to 15 residues. The CDR3 loop is CASSRGLVPSYEQYC. The CDR3, as DNA: TGCGCCAGCAGCCGCGGACTAGTCCCTTCTTACGAGCAGTACTGC.

At least ten counts were recorded for this clonotype. This chain joins TRBV6-6 and TRBJ2-3; TRBD2 might be the D (6 bases). The CDR3 is made up of 13 amino acids. Per germline, CDR1 MNHNY and CDR2 SVGAGI (reference sequence). Trimming removed 5 bases from V and 4 bases from J, with 10 bases in between. The CDR3 DNA reads as TGTGCCAGCAGTGGGGGGACTCCAGATACGCAGTATTTT. Amino acids: CASSGGTPDTQYF.

This chain uses TRBV19 with TRBJ1-5, with 10 bases aligning to TRBD1. The CDR3 sequence is 16 residues long. CDR1 is LNHDA, CDR2 SQIVND, per germline (reference sequence). Trimming took 3 bases from V and 1 from J; bases not matched to a gene: 3. The CDR3 reads CASSIQDRGSNQPQHF. CDR3 sequence (DNA): TGTGCCAGTAGTATTCAGGACAGGGGGAGCAATCAGCCCCAGCATTTT.

Notes on this clonotype: Mismatch with germline at one junction end may stem from a read error. The V gene is TRBV3-1, the J gene TRBJ2-7, with 8 positions matching TRBD1. The CDR3 extends over 16 amino acids. Germline CDR1 LGHDT, CDR2 YNNKEL (reference sequence). The CDR3 here is CASGHSRQGLTYEQYF. CDR3 in DNA: TGTGCCAGCGGCCACTCCCGACAGGGGCTGACCTACGAGCAGTACTTC.

This clonotype was found a few times. The chain has TRBV6-1 and TRBJ1-1, with D unresolved. The V gene lost 7 bases and the J gene lost 8 bases, with 17 bases spanning the gap. Germline-derived CDR1 and CDR2 are MNHNS and SASEGT. The CDR3 is made up of 13 amino acids. DNA of the CDR3: TGTGCCAGCAACTCGGGTGGGGTATTGGAAGCTTTCTTT. Its translation: CASNSGGVLEAFF.

This clonotype has a count of ten or more. In nucleotides, the CDR3 is TGCAGTGCTAGCCTTCCGACAGGGGGGGACACTGAAGCTTTCTTT. Encoded protein: CSASLPTGGDTEAFF. The rearrangement joins TRBV20-1 to TRBJ1-1; 9 positions match TRBD1. Germline lookup yields CDR1 DFQATT and CDR2 SNEGSKA (reference sequence). V trimming: 3 bases; J trimming: 3 bases; junction bases outside the gene matches: 8. The CDR3 runs 15 residues.

The V and J genes are TRBV20-1 and TRBJ2-3; 7 bases align to TRBD2. Unmatched junction bases numbered 7, after V lost 1 base and J lost 6 bases. CDR3 length: 14 amino acids. Per germline, CDR1 DFQATT and CDR2 SNEGSKA (reference sequence). The CDR3 DNA is TGCAGTGCTAGAGTGCTAGCCGGGGGGGATACGCAGTATTTT. Protein: CSARVLAGGDTQYF.

The chain has TRBV29-1 and TRBJ1-1, with D hard to call. V lost 4 bases, J lost 4 bases, and 10 bases lay in between. Germline loops: CDR1 SQVTM, CDR2 ANQGSEA. CDR3 length: 12 residues. Written as DNA, the CDR3 is TGCAGCGTTGTGGGAGGAGGCACTGAAGCTTTCTTT. Its protein product is CSVVGGGTEAFF. The whole variable domain, remainder taken from reference TRBV29-1 and TRBJ1-1, is SAVISQKPSRDICQRGTSLTIQCQVDSQVTMMFWYRQQPGQSLTLIATANQGSEATYESGFVIDKFPISRPNLTFSTLTVSNMSPEDSSIYLCSVVGGGTEAFFGQGTRLTVV.

This clonotype was found many times. The chain carries TRBV27 and TRBJ2-6; the D is unclear. CDR1 and CDR2 (germline): MNHEY, SMNVEV (reference sequence). The V gene lost 6 bases and the J gene lost 4 bases, with 13 bases spanning the gap. The CDR3 runs to 15 residues. In nucleotides, the CDR3 is TGTGCCAGCAGCTTAAAAGGTTCCGGGGCCAACGTCCTGACTTTC. Residues: CASSLKGSGANVLTF.

This clonotype was recorded many times. This chain connects TRBV6-5 to TRBJ2-3; D possibly corresponds to TRBD2 (5 bases). Per germline, CDR1 MNHEY and CDR2 SVGAGI. The V end lost 4 bases, the J end lost 3 bases, and 17 bases lay between the germline ends. CDR3 length: 16 amino acids. CDR3 protein: CASSCRRGSQTDTQYF. The CDR3 coding sequence is TGTGCCAGCAGTTGCAGGAGAGGGAGTCAGACAGATACGCAGTATTTT.

This chain uses TRBV28 with TRBJ2-7; D is unresolved. V lost 6 bases and J lost 2, with 11 bases in between. The germline V gene has CDR1 MDHEN and CDR2 SYDVKM. The CDR3 extends over 13 amino acids. The CDR3 nucleotides are TGTGCCAGCAGCTACGGGTGGACCTACGAGCAGTACTTC. Translating it yields CASSYGWTYEQYF.

This clonotype was found many times. The rearrangement joins TRBV5-1 to TRBJ2-7, with a weak D call TRBD2 (5 bases). V dropped 4 bases and J dropped 2 bases, with 16 bases sitting between them. CDR3 size: 15 residues. Germline V gives CDR1 SGHRS, CDR2 YFSETQ. The CDR3 region has the DNA TGCGCCAGCAGCCCCTTTAATTCCGGGACCTACGAGCAGTACTTC. Protein sequence: CASSPFNSGTYEQYF.

This clonotype has ten or more counts. V usage is TRBV27 and J usage is TRBJ2-7; perhaps TRBD2 as D (5 bases). Trimming removed 5 bases from V and 3 bases from J, with 11 bases in between. The CDR3 loop spans 13 amino acids. CDR1 is MNHEY, CDR2 SMNVEV, per germline (reference sequence). CDR3 sequence: CASSSGRIYEQYF. The CDR3 DNA sequence: TGTGCCAGCAGTAGCGGACGTATCTACGAGCAGTACTTC.

The chain has TRBV5-1 and TRBJ2-2; unclear D gene. V was clipped by 6 bases and J by 0 bases, with 9 bases between them. The CDR3 sequence is 14 residues long. Germline V gene sequence: CDR1 SGHRS, CDR2 YFSETQ. CDR3: CASKRTANTGELFF. The CDR3 nucleotides read TGCGCCAGCAAGAGGACGGCGAACACCGGGGAGCTGTTTTTT.

There are a few counts of this clonotype. V and J are TRBV6-9 and TRBJ1-4; a possible D gene is TRBD1 (5 bases). CDR3 length: 17 amino acids. The germline V and J ends were trimmed by 6 bases and 5 bases, with 22 bases remaining between them. Germline lookup yields CDR1 MNHGY and CDR2 SVAAGI. CDR3 loop: CASRITSGRKVNEKLFF. In DNA, the CDR3 is TGTGCCAGCAGGATAACCTCAGGGAGGAAGGTGAATGAAAAACTGTTTTTT.

This clonotype was seen at least ten times. The junction departs from germline at one end; a sequencing error may be responsible. The V gene is TRBV7-3, the J gene TRBJ1-2, with D hard to call. Germline V lookup: CDR1 SGHTA, CDR2 FQGTGA. This CDR3 contains 14 residues. The CDR3 is CASSLTAENYGYTF. Here the CDR3 DNA reads TGTGCCAGCAGTTTAACTGCCGAGAACTATGGCTACACCTTC.

This clonotype came up a few times. The J gene is TRBJ2-5, the V gene TRBV3-1; 9 bases map to TRBD1. Germline CDR1 LGHDT, CDR2 YNNKEL (reference sequence). Trimming cost V 2 bases and J 4 bases; bases outside gene matches: 11. The CDR3 has 17 amino acids. CDR3 nucleotide sequence: TGTGCCAGCAGCCAATACCGAGGACAGGGGAGTAGAGAGACCCAGTACTTC. The encoded protein is CASSQYRGQGSRETQYF.

The CDR3 DNA reads as TGTGCCAGCAGCCCAGGGACAGGGCTGAACACCGGGGAGCTGTTTTTT. It yields the protein CASSPGTGLNTGELFF. The chain recombines TRBV28 with TRBJ2-2, with 9 bases matching TRBD1. V dropped 6 bases and J dropped 1; count of bases not matched to a gene: 6. Per germline, CDR1 MDHEN and CDR2 SYDVKM. The CDR3 length is 16 residues.

This rearrangement joins TRBV20-1 to TRBJ1-5; weak D call: TRBD1 (6 bases). The germline V gene has CDR1 DFQATT and CDR2 SNEGSKA (reference sequence). The V gene lost 0 bases and the J gene lost 9 bases, with 12 bases spanning the gap. This CDR3 has 13 residues. CDR3 loop: CSARETGGPPQHF. In DNA form, the CDR3 reads TGCAGTGCTAGAGAGACAGGTGGGCCGCCCCAGCATTTT.

As for this clonotype: The junction and the germline gene differ at one end; a read error may be behind it. J is TRBJ1-5 and V is TRBV4-1; perhaps TRBD1 as D (5 bases). This CDR3 region has 15 residues. From germline, CDR1 is MGHRA and CDR2 YSYEKL. The CDR3 loop is CASSPWLGVNQSQHF. For the CDR3, the DNA is TGCGCCAGCAGCCCGTGGTTGGGGGTGAATCAGTCCCAGCATTTT.

This clonotype was counted ten times or more. The chain uses TRBV7-2 and TRBJ2-5, with TRBD2 matching 9 bases. Trimming at V came to 3 bases and at J to 4 bases, leaving 0 bases not matched to a gene. The CDR3 totals 13 residues. Germline V gene lookup returns CDR1 SGHTA and CDR2 FQGNSA. CDR3 region: CASSFSGGETQYF. CDR3 in DNA: TGTGCCAGCAGCTTTAGCGGGGGAGAGACCCAGTACTTC. The full variable domain, with the rest looked up from reference TRBV7-2 and TRBJ2-5, is GAGVSQSPSNKVTEKGKDVELRCDPISGHTALYWYRQSLGQGLEFLIYFQGNSAPDKSGLPSDRFSAERTGGSVSTLTIQRTQQEDSAVYLCASSFSGGETQYFGPGTRLLVL.

The table lists this clonotype with a few counts. The chain employs TRBV6-1 and TRBJ1-2; D is perhaps TRBD1 (6 bases). V lost 6 bases, J lost 4 bases, and 21 bases lay in between. CDR1 is MNHNS, CDR2 SASEGT, per germline. The CDR3 spans 16 residues. The CDR3 bases are TGTGCCAGCAGCACAGGGAGGGGACTCACTCCCTATGGCTACACCTTC. Translating gives CASSTGRGLTPYGYTF.

Notes on this clonotype: Given a much more abundant clone one base away, this may be a read error. The rearrangement joins TRBV20-1 to TRBJ2-3, with 9 positions matching TRBD2. V lost 3 bases, J lost 4 bases, and 17 bases stayed unmatched. This CDR3 has 18 residues. Looked up from germline, CDR1 is DFQATT and CDR2 is SNEGSKA (reference sequence). CDR3 protein: CSARGGLARARGADTQYF. The CDR3 DNA reads as TGCAGTGCTAGGGGCGGACTAGCGAGGGCTCGAGGCGCAGATACGCAGTATTTT.

The chain couples TRBV20-1 to TRBJ1-2, with a weak D call TRBD1 (6 bases). Germline V gene data show CDR1 as DFQATT and CDR2 as SNEGSKA (reference sequence). The CDR3 spans 16 residues. With 1 base removed from V and 0 bases from J, the gap between germline ends came to 15 bases. CDR3 loop: CSARALGQRTNYGYTF. The CDR3 DNA reads as TGCAGTGCTAGAGCCCTCGGACAGCGGACTAACTATGGCTACACCTTC.

This clonotype has at least ten counts. V and J are TRBV7-3 and TRBJ1-1, with D perhaps TRBD1 (5 bases). Germline values: CDR1 SGHTA, CDR2 FQGTGA. The V and J ends lost 6 bases and 1 base respectively, with 9 bases between them. CDR3 length equals 13 residues. CDR3 sequence (DNA): TGTGCCAGCAGTTACCAGGGGAACACTGAAGCTTTCTTT. Translated: CASSYQGNTEAFF.